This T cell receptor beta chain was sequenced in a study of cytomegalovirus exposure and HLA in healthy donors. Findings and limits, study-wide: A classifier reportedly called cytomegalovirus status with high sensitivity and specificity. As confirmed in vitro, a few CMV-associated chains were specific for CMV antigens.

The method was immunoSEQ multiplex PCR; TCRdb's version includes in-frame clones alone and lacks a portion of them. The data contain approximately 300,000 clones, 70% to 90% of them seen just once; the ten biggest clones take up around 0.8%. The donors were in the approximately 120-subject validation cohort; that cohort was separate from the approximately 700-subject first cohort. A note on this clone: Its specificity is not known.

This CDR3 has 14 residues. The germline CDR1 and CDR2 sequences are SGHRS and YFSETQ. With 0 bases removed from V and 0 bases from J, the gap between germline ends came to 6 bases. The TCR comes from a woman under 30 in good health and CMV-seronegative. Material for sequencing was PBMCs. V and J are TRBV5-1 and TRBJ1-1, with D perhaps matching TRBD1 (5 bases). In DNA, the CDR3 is TGCGCCAGCAGCTTGGCGACAGTGAACACTGAAGCTTTCTTT. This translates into CASSLATVNTEAFF. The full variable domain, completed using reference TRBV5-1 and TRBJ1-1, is KAGVTQTPRYLIKTRGQQVTLSCSPISGHRSVSWYQQTPGQGLQFLFEYFSETQRNKGNFPGRFSGRQFSNSRSEMNVSTLELGDSALYLCASSLATVNTEAFFGQGTRLTVV.